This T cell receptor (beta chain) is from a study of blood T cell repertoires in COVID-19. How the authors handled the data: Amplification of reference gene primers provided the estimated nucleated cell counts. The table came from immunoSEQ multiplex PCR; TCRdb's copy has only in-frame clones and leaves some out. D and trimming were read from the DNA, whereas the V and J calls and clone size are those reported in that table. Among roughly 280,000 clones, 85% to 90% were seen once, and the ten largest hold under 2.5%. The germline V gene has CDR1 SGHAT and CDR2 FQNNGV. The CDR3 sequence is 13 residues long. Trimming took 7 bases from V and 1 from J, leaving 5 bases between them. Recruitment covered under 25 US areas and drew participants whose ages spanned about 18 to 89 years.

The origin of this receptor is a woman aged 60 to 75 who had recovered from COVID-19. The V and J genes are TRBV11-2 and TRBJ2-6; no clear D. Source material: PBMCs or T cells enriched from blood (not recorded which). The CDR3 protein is CASIPSGANVLTF. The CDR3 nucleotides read TGTGCCAGCATCCCATCTGGGGCCAACGTCCTGACTTTC.